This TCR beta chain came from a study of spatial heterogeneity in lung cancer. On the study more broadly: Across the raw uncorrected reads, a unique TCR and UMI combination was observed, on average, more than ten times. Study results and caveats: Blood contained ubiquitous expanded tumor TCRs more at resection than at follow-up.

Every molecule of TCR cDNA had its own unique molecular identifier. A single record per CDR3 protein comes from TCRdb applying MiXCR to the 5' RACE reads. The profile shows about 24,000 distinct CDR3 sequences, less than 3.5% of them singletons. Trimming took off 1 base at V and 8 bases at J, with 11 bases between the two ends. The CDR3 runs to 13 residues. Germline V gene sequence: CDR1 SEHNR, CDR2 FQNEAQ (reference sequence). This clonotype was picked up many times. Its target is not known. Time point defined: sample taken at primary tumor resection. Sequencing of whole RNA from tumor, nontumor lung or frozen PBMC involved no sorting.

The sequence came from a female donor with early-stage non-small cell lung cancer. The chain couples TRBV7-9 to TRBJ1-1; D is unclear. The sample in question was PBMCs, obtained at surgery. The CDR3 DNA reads TGTGCCAGCAGCTTAGGTGGGAGGGCAGAAGCTTTCTTT. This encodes CASSLGGRAEAFF.